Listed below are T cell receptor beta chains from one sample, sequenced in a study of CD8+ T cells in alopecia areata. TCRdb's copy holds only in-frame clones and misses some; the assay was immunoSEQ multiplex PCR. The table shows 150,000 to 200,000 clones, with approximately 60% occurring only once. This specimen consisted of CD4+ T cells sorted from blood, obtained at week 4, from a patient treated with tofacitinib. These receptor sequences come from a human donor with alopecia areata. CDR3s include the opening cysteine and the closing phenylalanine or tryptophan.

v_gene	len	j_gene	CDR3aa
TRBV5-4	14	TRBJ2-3	CASSLYGYPDTQYF
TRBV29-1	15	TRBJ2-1	CSVEGVGRSYNEQFF
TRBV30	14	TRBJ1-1	CAWSSTGGRTEAFF
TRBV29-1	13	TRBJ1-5	CSVRTGWNQPQHF
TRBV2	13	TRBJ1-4	CASIPDPGEKLFF
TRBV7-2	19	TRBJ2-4	CASSTRHPVWEAAKNIQYF
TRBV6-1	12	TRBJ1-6	CASSKISSPLHF
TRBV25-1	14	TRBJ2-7	CASSEFGRAYEQYF
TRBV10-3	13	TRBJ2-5	CASGTATTKTQYF
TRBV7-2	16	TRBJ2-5	CASSLRPRGLQETQYF
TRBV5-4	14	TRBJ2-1	CASSLQDRNNEQFF
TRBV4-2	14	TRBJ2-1	CASSHAGTGVEQFF
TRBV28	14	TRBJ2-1	CASSREGVNNEQFF
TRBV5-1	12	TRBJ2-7	CASSLVSYEQYF
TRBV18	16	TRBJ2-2	CASSPQGRAHTGELFF
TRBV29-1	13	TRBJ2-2	CSVVKGRTGELFF
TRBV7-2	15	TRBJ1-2	CASSLQDRVIYGYTF
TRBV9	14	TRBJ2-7	CASSVGTGTYEQYF
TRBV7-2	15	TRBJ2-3	CASSLVGQSTDTQYF
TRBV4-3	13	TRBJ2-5	CASSQEYQETQYF
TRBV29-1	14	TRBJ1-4	CSVALGPTNEKLFF
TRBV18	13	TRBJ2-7	CASSPFQPYEQYF
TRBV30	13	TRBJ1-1	CAWVQLRGTEAFF
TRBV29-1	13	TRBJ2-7	CSVGRGLSYEQYF
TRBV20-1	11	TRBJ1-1	CSARVPGEAFF
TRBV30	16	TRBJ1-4	CAWSVSRNRGNEKLFF
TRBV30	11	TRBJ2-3	CACELTRKQYF
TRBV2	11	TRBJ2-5	CASSSEQTQYF
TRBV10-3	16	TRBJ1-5	CAISESMAGGNQPQHF
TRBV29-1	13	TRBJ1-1	CSVEPQRDAEAFF
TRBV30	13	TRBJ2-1	CAWTPLVSNEQFF
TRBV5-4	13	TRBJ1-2	CASSQDSLYGYTF
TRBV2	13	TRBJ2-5	CASNSVSGETQYF
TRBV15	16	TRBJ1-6	CATSRVSGTGISPLHF
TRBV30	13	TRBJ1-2	CAWMSGENYGYTF
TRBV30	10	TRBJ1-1	CAWRRVEAFF
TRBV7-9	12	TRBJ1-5	CASSWDDQPQHF
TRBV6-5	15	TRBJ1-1	CASSYSFQGNTEAFF
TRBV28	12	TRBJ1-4	CASSIRREKLFF
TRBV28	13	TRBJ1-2	CASSPYYGHGYTF
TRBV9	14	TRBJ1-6	CASSAASYNSPLHF
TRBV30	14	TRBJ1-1	CASSGGTGEFGAFF
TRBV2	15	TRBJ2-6	CASSEFGSGANVLTF
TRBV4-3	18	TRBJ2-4	CASSQTGQGAGAKNIQYF
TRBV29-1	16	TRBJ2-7	CSVEVLGTGGSYEQYF
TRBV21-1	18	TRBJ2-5	CASSKAPRHKRRQETQYF